These 30 T cell receptor beta chains came from one sample sequenced in a study of cytomegalovirus exposure and HLA in healthy donors. It was with 60 Vbeta and 13 Jbeta primers that the PCR ran. Some clones are missing from TCRdb's copy, which holds only in-frame ones; the method was immunoSEQ multiplex PCR. Of some 190,000 clones listed, around 81% are singletons. Sequenced material: PBMCs. These receptors came from a man in his late teens or twenties in good health and CMV-seronegative.

This rearrangement joins TRBV6-5 to TRBJ1-5, with no clear D. This CDR3 contains 14 residues. The germline V and J ends were trimmed by 3 bases and 3 bases, with 9 bases remaining between them. CDR1 and CDR2 (germline): MNHEY, SVGAGI. CDR3 residues: CASSYSGINQPQHF. CDR3 nucleotide sequence: TGTGCCAGCAGTTATAGCGGAATCAATCAGCCCCAGCATTTT.

This chain uses TRBV7-9 with TRBJ1-2; TRBD1 matches 8 bases. Trimming cost V 7 bases and J 3 bases; bases outside gene matches: 10. The germline V gene has CDR1 SEHNR and CDR2 FQNEAQ (reference sequence). This CDR3 has 15 residues. In DNA, the CDR3 is TGTGCCAGCACTCGGGTACAGGGGGAGGACTATGGCTACACCTTC. It specifies CASTRVQGEDYGYTF. Full variable domain (outside the CDR3, taken from reference TRBV7-9 and TRBJ1-2): DTGVSQNPRHKITKRGQNVTFRCDPISEHNRLYWYRQTLGQGPEFLTYFQNEAQLEKSRLLSDRFSAERPKGSFSTLEIQRTEQGDSAMYLCASTRVQGEDYGYTFGSGTRLTVV.

The chain uses TRBV19 and TRBJ2-5; no firm D call. CDR3 length: 14 residues. The ends were cut back, 3 bases at V and 4 bases at J, with 12 bases in the middle. Germline V gene lookup returns CDR1 LNHDA and CDR2 SQIVND (reference sequence). CDR3 DNA: TGTGCCAGTAGTATCAGTAGACTTCCAGAGACCCAGTACTTC. It codes for CASSISRLPETQYF.

The rearrangement links TRBV7-3 to TRBJ2-2, with TRBD1 matching over 10 bases. Germline V CDR1 and CDR2: SGHTA, FQGTGA. Trimming removed 5 bases from V and 1 base from J; junction bases left unmatched: 10. The CDR3 sequence is 18 residues long. CDR3 sequence: CASSPRDRGNMNTGELFF. For the CDR3, the DNA is TGTGCCAGCAGCCCCCGGGACAGGGGAAATATGAACACCGGGGAGCTGTTTTTT. The whole variable domain, filled in from reference TRBV7-3 and TRBJ2-2, reads GAGVSQTPSNKVTEKGKYVELRCDPISGHTALYWYRQSLGQGPEFLIYFQGTGAADDSGLPNDRFFAVRPEGSVSTLKIQRTERGDSAVYLCASSPRDRGNMNTGELFFGEGSRLTVL.

The V and J genes are TRBV19 and TRBJ2-1; 7 bases map to TRBD1. Per germline, CDR1 LNHDA and CDR2 SQIVND (reference sequence). The trim removed 6 bases at V and 0 bases at J, leaving 8 bases unmatched. CDR3 length: 16 residues. The CDR3: CASRGQIDSSYNEQFF. In DNA form, the CDR3 reads TGTGCCAGTAGGGGACAGATCGATAGCTCCTACAATGAGCAGTTCTTC. The whole variable domain, filled in from reference TRBV19 and TRBJ2-1, reads DGGITQSPKYLFRKEGQNVTLSCEQNLNHDAMYWYRQDPGQGLRLIYYSQIVNDFQKGDIAEGYSVSREKKESFPLTVTSAQKNPTAFYLCASRGQIDSSYNEQFFGPGTRLTVL.

The V and J genes are TRBV27 and TRBJ2-7, with 7 bases lining up with TRBD1. CDR1 MNHEY and CDR2 SMNVEV come from the germline V gene (reference sequence). V was clipped by 3 bases and J by 3 bases; unmatched bases: 8. The CDR3 has 15 residues. The CDR3 DNA sequence: TGTGCCAGCAGTTTCCGACAGGGAGAGGGCTACGAGCAGTACTTC. This translates into CASSFRQGEGYEQYF.

The chain is built from TRBV9 and TRBJ1-3; unclear D gene. CDR1 SGDLS and CDR2 YYNGEE come from the germline V gene. With 0 bases removed from V and 4 bases from J, the gap between germline ends came to 5 bases. This CDR3 has 13 amino acids. CDR3 bases: TGTGCCAGCAGCGTAGATGGCGGAAACACCATATATTTT. Its protein is CASSVDGGNTIYF.

V and J are TRBV19 and TRBJ2-7; weak D call: TRBD2 (6 bases). The CDR3 totals 14 residues. Trimming left V 4 bases short and J 7 bases short, with 17 bases between. Looked up from germline, CDR1 is LNHDA and CDR2 is SQIVND (reference sequence). The CDR3 nucleotides read TGTGCCAGTAGTAAGGACTACCGGTGGATTGAGCAGTACTTC. Residues: CASSKDYRWIEQYF.

The rearrangement links TRBV6-5 to TRBJ1-2; 9 bases align to TRBD1. Germline CDR1 is MNHEY and CDR2 is SVGAGI. The J segment lost 4 bases and the V segment lost 6 bases, leaving 9 bases of the junction unmatched. The CDR3 loop spans 15 amino acids. CDR3 amino acids: CASREQGALSYGYTF. CDR3 bases: TGTGCCAGCAGGGAACAGGGGGCTTTGAGCTATGGCTACACCTTC.

This clone was seen just once. This rearrangement joins TRBV19 to TRBJ2-7; 8 bases are a match to TRBD2. This CDR3 region has 15 residues. Looked up from germline, CDR1 is LNHDA and CDR2 is SQIVND (reference sequence). V lost 6 bases, J lost 6 bases, and 13 bases stayed unmatched. CDR3 region: CASRNSGTRRSEQYF. The CDR3, as DNA: TGTGCCAGTAGAAACTCGGGGACTAGAAGGAGCGAGCAGTACTTC. Filled out from reference TRBV19 and TRBJ2-7, the complete variable domain reads DGGITQSPKYLFRKEGQNVTLSCEQNLNHDAMYWYRQDPGQGLRLIYYSQIVNDFQKGDIAEGYSVSREKKESFPLTVTSAQKNPTAFYLCASRNSGTRRSEQYFGPGTRLTVT.

In the case of this clone: The sample carries other DNA sequences with the same CDR3. J is TRBJ2-7 and V is TRBV4-3; the match to TRBD1 covers 10 bases. The CDR3 is made up of 16 amino acids. Germline assignment: CDR1 LGHNA and CDR2 YSLEER. V dropped 3 bases and J dropped 2; count of bases not matched to a gene: 7. CDR3 region: CASSHSGTGETYEQYF. CDR3 nucleotide sequence: TGCGCCAGCAGCCATTCCGGGACAGGGGAGACCTACGAGCAGTACTTC.

The chain carries TRBV12-5 and TRBJ2-1; 9 nucleotides align to TRBD1. This CDR3 spans 15 amino acids. CDR1 is LGHNT, CDR2 FRNRAP, per germline. J gave up 4 bases and V 5 bases, and 6 bases lay outside the gene matches. CDR3: CASGPGTGTYNEQFF. The CDR3 nucleotides are TGTGCTAGTGGTCCCGGGACAGGGACATACAATGAGCAGTTCTTC.

The J gene is TRBJ1-2, the V gene TRBV28; 10 bases are shared with TRBD1. The germline V gene has CDR1 MDHEN and CDR2 SYDVKM. The CDR3 extends over 14 amino acids. Germline trimming cut 7 bases from V and 4 bases from J; bases unmatched to any gene: 6. CDR3 loop: CASTPTGGIYGYTF. The CDR3, as DNA: TGTGCCAGCACCCCGACAGGGGGCATCTATGGCTACACCTTC.

The chain combines TRBV11-2 with TRBJ2-3, with D possibly matching TRBD2 (5 bases). The germline gives CDR1 SGHAT, CDR2 FQNNGV. With 4 bases removed from V and 1 base from J, the gap between germline ends came to 9 bases. The CDR3 covers 14 residues. CDR3 coding DNA: TGTGCCAGCAGCTCCCTGCGGGGCACAGATACGCAGTATTTT. Translating gives CASSSLRGTDTQYF.

V and J are TRBV5-1 and TRBJ1-3; TRBD1 might be the D (5 bases). Germline CDR1 is SGHRS and CDR2 is YFSETQ. The CDR3 length is 16 residues. The V end was cut by 4 bases, the J end by 0 bases, with 14 bases between. The CDR3 DNA reads as TGCGCCAGCAGCCTTAATACAGGCAACTCTGGAAACACCATATATTTT. Its protein is CASSLNTGNSGNTIYF.

This sequence joins TRBV6-1 and TRBJ2-1, with D possibly being TRBD2 (6 bases). V shed 2 bases and J shed 0 bases, with 11 bases lying between them. Germline values: CDR1 MNHNS, CDR2 SASEGT. The CDR3 is 16 residues long. The DNA for the CDR3 is TGTGCCAGCAGTGAATTCACCGGGAGCTCCTACAATGAGCAGTTCTTC. It encodes CASSEFTGSSYNEQFF.

V usage is TRBV18 and J usage is TRBJ1-1; tentatively, D is TRBD1 (5 bases). V lost 3 bases and J lost 1, with 6 bases in between. Per the germline V gene, CDR1 is KGHSH and CDR2 is LQKENI. The CDR3 runs to 13 residues. CDR3: CASSPDKNTEAFF. Written as DNA, the CDR3 is TGTGCCAGCTCACCGGACAAGAACACTGAAGCTTTCTTT.

The V gene is TRBV7-2, the J gene TRBJ2-7; 7 nucleotides align to TRBD2. The CDR3 covers 14 residues. Germline values: CDR1 SGHTA, CDR2 FQGNSA. The V segment lost 3 bases and the J segment 3 bases; nucleotides outside the gene matches: 5. The DNA of the CDR3 is TGTGCCAGCAGCTTCGAGCGGGGATTCTACGAGCAGTACTTC. Protein sequence: CASSFERGFYEQYF.

This chain joins TRBV19 and TRBJ2-1, with a tentative D call TRBD2 (7 bases). CDR3 length equals 13 residues. The V end lost 5 bases, the J end lost 8 bases, and 13 bases lay between the germline ends. Germline V lookup: CDR1 LNHDA, CDR2 SQIVND (reference sequence). CDR3 nucleotides: TGTGCCAGTAGTTGGGGGGGGGCCTATGAGCAGTTCTTC. This codes for CASSWGGAYEQFF.

Notes on this clone: This same CDR3 is encoded by further DNA sequences in the sample. V usage is TRBV6-5 and J usage is TRBJ2-3; D remains ambiguous. The CDR3 totals 14 residues. Germline V gene sequence: CDR1 MNHEY, CDR2 SVGAGI. Trimming left V 0 bases short and J 0 bases short, with 4 bases between. The DNA of the CDR3 is TGTGCCAGCAGTTACTCGGCAAGCACAGATACGCAGTATTTT. Translation: CASSYSASTDTQYF.

The rearrangement uses TRBV11-2 and TRBJ2-3; TRBD2 is a possible D gene (6 bases). Trimming shortened V by 1 base and J by 2 bases, and 10 bases separated the two germline ends. The CDR3 is 15 amino acids. CDR1 is SGHAT and CDR2 is FQNNGV in the germline V gene. CDR3 bases: TGTGCCAGCAGCTTAGTTGTAGCGGACACAGATACGCAGTATTTT. Amino acids: CASSLVVADTDTQYF.

The CDR3 loop is CASSVGGGPYEQYF. CDR3 in DNA: TGTGCCAGCAGCGTAGGCGGGGGACCCTACGAGCAGTACTTC. V and J are TRBV9 and TRBJ2-7; 7 bases align to TRBD2. V gave up 0 bases and J gave up 2 bases; unmatched junction bases: 2. Germline CDR1 SGDLS, CDR2 YYNGEE. This CDR3 is built from 14 residues. Full variable domain (rest looked up from reference TRBV9 and TRBJ2-7): DSGVTQTPKHLITATGQRVTLRCSPRSGDLSVYWYQQSLDQGLQFLIQYYNGEERAKGNILERFSAQQFPDLHSELNLSSLELGDSALYFCASSVGGGPYEQYFGPGTRLTVT.

Only a few counts were recorded for this clone. V is TRBV9 and J is TRBJ2-7, with a possible D match to TRBD2 (6 bases). V lost 0 bases, J lost 5 bases, and 15 bases lay in between. This CDR3 spans 15 amino acids. Germline lookup yields CDR1 SGDLS and CDR2 YYNGEE. The CDR3 protein is CASSVEPGVINEQYF. Written as DNA, the CDR3 is TGTGCCAGCAGCGTAGAGCCGGGGGTAATTAACGAGCAGTACTTC.

This clone was seen just once. The chain joins TRBV7-6 to TRBJ2-5, with D unresolved. The CDR3 loop spans 15 amino acids. The germline V and J ends were trimmed by 6 bases and 3 bases, with 17 bases remaining between them. Germline CDR1 is SGHVS and CDR2 is FNYEAQ. In DNA, the CDR3 is TGTGCCAGCAGTTTTAAAAGCGCGTCTAAAGAGACCCAGTACTTC. As protein: CASSFKSASKETQYF.

The V and J genes are TRBV7-6 and TRBJ2-2; the D gene is possibly TRBD2 (6 bases). CDR1 SGHVS and CDR2 FNYEAQ come from the germline V gene. V dropped 5 bases and J dropped 4 bases, with 14 bases sitting between them. This CDR3 is 15 amino acids long. DNA of the CDR3: TGTGCCAGCAGCAGGGACTTAACGGGCACCGGGGAGCTGTTTTTT. Its translation: CASSRDLTGTGELFF.

V is TRBV5-1 and J is TRBJ2-3, with D perhaps matching TRBD1 (6 bases). Germline CDR1 is SGHRS and CDR2 is YFSETQ. There are 16 residues in the CDR3. V lost 0 bases and J 4 bases, leaving 15 bases between the germline ends. CDR3 coding DNA: TGCGCCAGCAGCTTGGTAGGCTTACAGGGTGCAGATACGCAGTATTTT. Its translation: CASSLVGLQGADTQYF.

The V gene is TRBV4-1, the J gene TRBJ2-7; D possibly corresponds to TRBD2 (6 bases). Trimming left V 1 base short and J 3 bases short, with 19 bases between. This CDR3 comprises 17 residues. CDR1 and CDR2 from the germline V gene are MGHRA and YSYEKL. The CDR3 DNA is TGCGCCAGCAGCCAAGTAGGAACGACCCTCGGGGGCTACGAGCAGTACTTC. Protein: CASSQVGTTLGGYEQYF.

This clone was observed a single time. J is TRBJ2-7 and V is TRBV11-1; 7 bases are a match to TRBD1. The trim removed 4 bases at V and 7 bases at J, leaving 13 bases unmatched. CDR3 length: 15 residues. Germline V lookup: CDR1 SGHAT, CDR2 FQDESV (reference sequence). CDR3 protein: CASSSPRQGSGEQYF. CDR3 nucleotides: TGTGCCAGCAGCTCACCGAGACAGGGCTCGGGGGAGCAGTACTTC.

V and J are TRBV7-3 and TRBJ1-6; D is undetermined. Germline V gene lookup returns CDR1 SGHTA and CDR2 FQGTGA. The V end lost 6 bases, the J end lost 0 bases, and 9 bases lay between the germline ends. The CDR3 runs 15 residues. The CDR3 nucleotides read TGTGCCAGCAGGAATAGTAGCTCCTATAATTCACCCCTCCACTTT. It codes for CASRNSSSYNSPLHF. The variable domain in full, completed from reference TRBV7-3 and TRBJ1-6, reads GAGVSQTPSNKVTEKGKYVELRCDPISGHTALYWYRQSLGQGPEFLIYFQGTGAADDSGLPNDRFFAVRPEGSVSTLKIQRTERGDSAVYLCASRNSSSYNSPLHFGNGTRLTVT.

The chain has TRBV2 and TRBJ1-2; 8 positions agree with TRBD1. Germline CDR1 SNHLY, CDR2 FYNNEI. With V trimmed by 3 bases and J by 4 bases, 13 bases remained unmatched. The CDR3 contains 17 residues. CDR3 in DNA: TGTGCCAGCAGTGACTCTTCAGGGGGCCCGACAATCTATGGCTACACCTTC. It codes for CASSDSSGGPTIYGYTF.